Each of the 24 T cell receptor beta chains below was sequenced from the same sample in a study of response to subunit inactivated influenza vaccine. A single record per CDR3 protein comes from TCRdb applying MiXCR to the RT-PCR reads. Among about 160,000 distinct CDR3 sequences listed, about 11% were seen once. This sample comprised CD8+ T cells sorted from PBMCs, obtained less than 30 months after vaccination. The receptors shown here come from a man aged 50-75 years who received an inactivated influenza vaccine.

Note on this clonotype: The junction differs from germline at one of its ends, possibly a read error. The V gene is TRBV3-1, the J gene TRBJ1-4; D ambiguous. The CDR3 spans 14 residues. Looked up from germline, CDR1 is LGHDT and CDR2 is YNNKEL (reference sequence). The CDR3 DNA reads as TGTGCCAGCAGCCAACTCTCCGACGGTGAAAGACTGTTTTTT. This gives the protein CASSQLSDGERLFF.

The table lists this clonotype with many counts. The chain carries TRBV12-3 or TRBV12-4 and TRBJ2-5; TRBD1 agrees at 10 bases. V lost 6 bases and J lost 5; bases outside the gene matches: 6. CDR3 size: 14 residues. CDR3 coding DNA: TGTGCCAGCAGCCATGGGACAGGGGATGAGACCCAGTACTTC. Translated, it gives CASSHGTGDETQYF.

The gene calls are TRBV20-1 and TRBJ2-7, with D perhaps matching TRBD2 (6 bases). CDR1 is DFQATT, CDR2 SNEGSKA, per germline (reference sequence). This CDR3 comprises 13 residues. Trimming took off 0 bases at V and 4 bases at J, with 10 bases between the two ends. CDR3 sequence reads: CSARERGKYEQYF. The CDR3 DNA follows: TGCAGTGCTAGAGAGCGGGGAAAGTACGAGCAGTACTTC.

This chain joins TRBV7-8 and TRBJ2-3; 9 nucleotides match TRBD2. The V gene's germline CDR1 is SGHVS and CDR2 FQNEAQ. This CDR3 comprises 16 residues. Losses at the gene ends were 5 bases for V and 6 bases for J; bases not matched to a gene: 12. The CDR3 sequence: CASSPPRAGGTDTQYF. CDR3 nucleotide sequence: TGTGCCAGCAGCCCCCCCCGAGCGGGGGGTACGGATACGCAGTATTTT.

This clonotype was seen a handful of times. V gene TRBV20-1 combines with J gene TRBJ2-7, with 9 bases that match TRBD2. Germline V gene sequence: CDR1 DFQATT, CDR2 SNEGSKA (reference sequence). The CDR3 has 15 amino acids. V lost 0 bases and J lost 5; bases outside the gene matches: 8. DNA for the CDR3: TGCAGTGCTAGAGACGTAGCGGGAGTGGTCCACGAGCAGTACTTC. Protein product: CSARDVAGVVHEQYF.

This clonotype was detected only a few times. The chain uses TRBV13 and TRBJ2-3; 10 bases fit TRBD2. V shed 0 bases, J shed 8 bases, and the junction held 5 bases outside the gene matches. Looked up from germline, CDR1 is PRHDT and CDR2 is FYEKMQ (reference sequence). CDR3 length: 15 residues. This CDR3 is CASSLGLAGPTTQYF. CDR3 DNA: TGTGCCAGCAGCTTAGGACTAGCGGGACCGACTACGCAGTATTTT.

The table lists this clonotype with a few counts. The chain is built from TRBV20-1 and TRBJ1-6; 8 nucleotides match TRBD1. The trim removed 5 bases at V and 10 bases at J, leaving 13 bases unmatched. Germline V gene sequence: CDR1 DFQATT, CDR2 SNEGSKA (reference sequence). The CDR3 consists of 15 residues. The CDR3 region is CSAHKGQGSWSPLHF. The CDR3 DNA sequence: TGCAGTGCTCACAAAGGACAGGGATCATGGTCACCCCTCCACTTT.

The V gene is TRBV7-9, the J gene TRBJ2-5, with TRBD2 matching 7 bases. The CDR3 is made up of 17 amino acids. Per germline, CDR1 SEHNR and CDR2 FQNEAQ (reference sequence). Trimming took 1 base from V and 4 from J; bases not matched to a gene: 12. The CDR3 is CASSLVFLAVVGETQYF. The CDR3 bases are TGTGCCAGCAGCTTAGTTTTTCTAGCGGTAGTTGGAGAGACCCAGTACTTC.

This clonotype was counted only a few times. This sequence joins TRBV4-3 and TRBJ1-2; tentative D call: TRBD1 (5 bases). Per germline, CDR1 LGHNA and CDR2 YSLEER. The CDR3 is 14 residues long. The germline V and J ends were trimmed by 5 bases and 3 bases, with 13 bases remaining between them. The CDR3 reads CASSASGGDYGYTF. The DNA for the CDR3 is TGCGCCAGCAGCGCGAGCGGGGGAGACTATGGCTACACCTTC.

In its sample, this clonotype was seen a few times. The rearrangement uses TRBV2 and TRBJ2-1; 9 bases fit TRBD2. The CDR3 is 14 residues long. In germline, CDR1 is SNHLY, CDR2 FYNNEI. The V and J ends lost 10 bases and 9 bases, in that order; junction bases with no gene match: 13. DNA of the CDR3: TGTGCCACCATGCAGAGTGCGGGAGGGCTTGAGCAGTTCTTC. Translating it yields CATMQSAGGLEQFF. Looking up the rest from reference TRBV2 and TRBJ2-1 gives the full variable domain: EPEVTQTPSHQVTQMGQEVILRCVPISNHLYFYWYRQILGQKVEFLVSFYNNEISEKSEIFDDQFSVERPDGSNFTLKIRSTKLEDSAMYFCATMQSAGGLEQFFGPGTRLTVL.

Many counts were recorded for this clonotype. The chain has TRBV10-3 and TRBJ2-2; a weak D match, TRBD2 (6 bases). Trimming took off 11 bases at V and 7 bases at J, with 17 bases between the two ends. CDR1 is ENHRY and CDR2 is SYGVKD in the germline V gene. The CDR3 is made up of 13 amino acids. Written as DNA, the CDR3 is TGTGCCGCCGGTCTTGGGACTGTCGGGGAGCTGTTTTTT. Translation: CAAGLGTVGELFF.

This clonotype was seen only a few times. This chain connects TRBV28 to TRBJ2-7, with D perhaps TRBD2 (6 bases). The CDR3 length is 15 residues. Germline V gene sequence: CDR1 MDHEN, CDR2 SYDVKM. V lost 5 bases and J lost 2, with 16 bases in between. CDR3 in amino acids: CASSPLGGGAYEQYF. CDR3 DNA sequence: TGTGCCAGCAGTCCTTTGGGAGGCGGAGCCTACGAGCAGTACTTC.

This clonotype occurred a few times. This chain joins TRBV7-9 and TRBJ2-7, with D tentatively TRBD1 or TRBD2 (6 bases each). The CDR3 spans 13 residues. The ends were cut back, 5 bases at V and 7 bases at J, with 15 bases in the middle. From germline, CDR1 is SEHNR and CDR2 FQNEAQ (reference sequence). The DNA of the CDR3 is TGTGCCAGCAGCCCAAGGGGGGCATATGAGCAGTACTTC. Translated: CASSPRGAYEQYF.

The chain joins TRBV27 to TRBJ1-2, with 8 bases that match TRBD1. CDR1 and CDR2 (germline): MNHEY, SMNVEV (reference sequence). V lost 3 bases, J lost 6 bases, and 9 bases stayed unmatched. The CDR3 length is 15 residues. CDR3 sequence reads: CASSLPGQGINGYTF. CDR3 nucleotides: TGTGCCAGCAGTTTGCCCGGACAGGGAATCAATGGCTACACCTTC.

The gene calls are TRBV4-3 and TRBJ2-7; 14 bases are shared with TRBD2. CDR3 length: 15 residues. CDR1 and CDR2 (germline): LGHNA, YSLEER. V gave up 3 bases and J gave up 4 bases; unmatched junction bases: 2. The CDR3 nucleotides read TGCGCCAGCAGCCACGGACTAGCGGGAGGTTACGAGCAGTACTTC. Protein sequence: CASSHGLAGGYEQYF.

This sequence joins TRBV7-9 and TRBJ1-1; no firm D call. The CDR3 runs 14 residues. The V and J ends lost 1 base and 9 bases respectively, with 15 bases between them. Per the germline V gene, CDR1 is SEHNR and CDR2 is FQNEAQ (reference sequence). The CDR3 reads CASSLVSSGGQAFF. As DNA, the CDR3 is TGTGCCAGCAGCTTAGTATCCTCCGGAGGGCAAGCTTTCTTT. The full variable domain, completed using reference TRBV7-9 and TRBJ1-1, is DTGVSQNPRHKITKRGQNVTFRCDPISEHNRLYWYRQTLGQGPEFLTYFQNEAQLEKSRLLSDRFSAERPKGSFSTLEIQRTEQGDSAMYLCASSLVSSGGQAFFGQGTRLTVV.

The chain employs TRBV13 and TRBJ2-1, with D possibly being TRBD1 (6 bases). This CDR3 region has 15 residues. V dropped 1 base and J dropped 7 bases, with 14 bases sitting between them. Germline V gene sequence: CDR1 PRHDT, CDR2 FYEKMQ (reference sequence). The CDR3: CASSLVPDSGNEQFF. The CDR3 bases are TGTGCCAGCAGCTTAGTGCCGGACAGTGGGAATGAGCAGTTCTTC.

This clonotype has a handful of counts. This sequence joins TRBV24-1 and TRBJ1-1, with unresolved D. V lost 2 bases to trimming and J lost 5 bases, with 8 bases between them. The CDR3 totals 13 residues. The germline V gene encodes CDR1 KGHDR and CDR2 SFDVKD. DNA for the CDR3: TGTGCCACCAGTGATTCTTGGAGTACTGAAGCTTTCTTT. Protein product: CATSDSWSTEAFF.

This clonotype was counted a few times. V and J are TRBV12-3 or TRBV12-4 and TRBJ2-7, with 7 positions matching TRBD1. The trim removed 6 bases at V and 1 base at J, leaving 6 bases unmatched. The CDR3 runs 14 residues. CDR3 coding DNA: TGTGCCAGCAGCCCAGGGGGAGTTTCCTACGAGCAGTACTTC. Residues: CASSPGGVSYEQYF.

This sequence joins TRBV4-1 and TRBJ2-7; no definite D call. The CDR3 is 15 residues long. The V gene's germline CDR1 is MGHRA and CDR2 YSYEKL. The V and J ends lost 1 base and 0 bases respectively, with 10 bases between them. The CDR3 protein is CASSQGQRGSYEQYF. The CDR3 DNA reads as TGCGCCAGCAGCCAAGGTCAACGCGGCTCCTACGAGCAGTACTTC.

The chain couples TRBV6-5 to TRBJ1-3; tentatively, D is TRBD1 (6 bases). Germline V gives CDR1 MNHEY, CDR2 SVGAGI. V was cut by 2 bases and J by 2 bases, with 10 bases left in between. The CDR3 loop spans 15 amino acids. The CDR3 here is CASSYTPGAGNTIYF. CDR3 in DNA: TGTGCCAGCAGTTACACCCCAGGGGCTGGAAACACCATATATTTT.

This clonotype showed up just a few times. A single base separates this from a much larger clone, so it may be a read error. The gene calls are TRBV20-1 and TRBJ2-1, with TRBD2 as a possible D gene (5 bases). The germline V gene encodes CDR1 DFQATT and CDR2 SNEGSKA (reference sequence). This CDR3 is built from 16 residues. CDR3 in amino acids: CSARDTHGSSYNDQFF. CDR3 in DNA: TGCAGTGCTAGAGATACCCATGGGAGCTCCTACAATGATCAGTTCTTC.

This sequence joins TRBV3-1 and TRBJ2-3, with TRBD2 matching 7 bases. The V gene end was trimmed by 0 bases and the J gene end by 0 bases; junction bases not matched to a gene: 18. This CDR3 has 21 residues. The germline CDR1 and CDR2 sequences are LGHDT and YNNKEL (reference sequence). The CDR3 nucleotides read TGTGCCAGCAGCCAAGAGGTTCCGGGTTTAAGCGGGGATTCTAGCACAGATACGCAGTATTTT. Protein sequence: CASSQEVPGLSGDSSTDTQYF.

A few counts support this clonotype. V gene TRBV4-3 combines with J gene TRBJ1-6, with 7 bases lining up with TRBD1. Germline values: CDR1 LGHNA, CDR2 YSLEER. CDR3 size: 15 residues. Trimming removed 1 base from V and 7 bases from J; junction bases left unmatched: 4. The CDR3 DNA sequence: TGCGCCAGCAGCCAAGTAACGACAGGGAATTCACCCCTCCACTTT. This gives the protein CASSQVTTGNSPLHF.